Each of the 2 T cell receptor beta chains below was sequenced from the same sample in a study of cytomegalovirus exposure and HLA in healthy donors. The primer mix had 60 Vbeta and 13 Jbeta primers. The table came from immunoSEQ multiplex PCR; TCRdb's copy has only in-frame clones and leaves some out. The table shows about 130,000 clones, with 10% to 13% occurring only once. Sequencing was done on a sample of PBMCs. These receptors were obtained from a woman in her late teens or twenties in good health and CMV-seropositive.

Here the CDR3 reads CASSSDRVYGYTF. CDR3 coding DNA: TGTGCCAGCAGTTCGGACAGGGTCTATGGCTACACCTTC. V is TRBV6-5 and J is TRBJ1-2; 8 bases agree with TRBD1. This CDR3 has 13 amino acids. CDR1 is MNHEY and CDR2 is SVGAGI in the germline V gene. Germline trimming cut 4 bases from V and 4 bases from J; bases unmatched to any gene: 2.

V gene TRBV2 combines with J gene TRBJ2-1, with TRBD2 matching over 10 bases. This CDR3 comprises 17 residues. The germline V gene has CDR1 SNHLY and CDR2 FYNNEI. V lost 7 bases and J lost 5; bases outside the gene matches: 14. The CDR3, as DNA: TGTGCCAGCACCTCGAAAATGGTCCTAGCGGGAGACAATGAGCAGTTCTTC. Protein sequence: CASTSKMVLAGDNEQFF.